This T cell receptor (beta chain) was obtained from a study of blood T cells in healthy people across ages (dated by TCRdb to between 2014 and 2017). Looking at the study overall: In model experiments, template switching captured roughly one uniquely barcoded TCR beta cDNA molecule for every two T cells. Age-related changes in TCR beta repertoire diversity were measured in the study by deep sequencing normalized with unique cDNA molecular identifiers. The study analyzed two additional independent replicas of 1 million unique cDNA reads from the same blood draw for two donors, one aged 18 to 29 and one aged 80 or older. Donors of different ages were randomly distributed across sequencing lanes to avoid experimental bias. Four age groups were formed from the donors: young (average approximately 15 years), middle-aged (approximately 41), aged (roughly 59) and long-lived (less than 85). Summary of the overall study and its limitations: As age increased, observed TCR beta diversity per million T cells dropped in a roughly linear way, and a significant reduction was already evident by age around 41. Compared with the aged group, the long-lived group had more naive CD4+ T cells, fewer expanded clones and increased TCR diversity, suggesting age selection. Conclusive comparison of naive and antigen-experienced compartments was prevented by the profiling of bulk unsorted PBMCs. Because donor CMV infection status was unknown, age-related changes in expanded clonotypes were potentially confounded. The percentage of naive T cells measured by flow cytometry correlated strongly with observed TCR beta diversity. Estimates of total diversity from one million sequenced T cells were regarded as lower bounds and underestimates.

Libraries came from 5' RACE. Sequencing used an Illumina HiSeq 2500. A second PCR of roughly 6 to 12 cycles was run with a J-beta primer mix and a sample-barcoded 5' primer. A template-switch 5' adaptor carrying 12 random nucleotides introduced a unique molecular identifier onto each TCR beta cDNA molecule. Each sample yielded at least 3 million CDR3-containing paired-end reads. The Mint cDNA synthesis kit, primed by a TRBC-specific oligonucleotide, was used to synthesize first-strand cDNA from all RNA. Following uracil-DNA glycosylase treatment, a first 18-cycle PCR with universal primers M1SS and BC2_uni_R was performed on all cDNA. Per the source publication's procedure: For normalization, 1 million high-quality reads were randomly selected from each sample, with every read carrying a distinct molecular identifier. Instead of being binned into consensus sequences, reads that shared molecular identifiers were thrown out. CDR3 identification, clonotype clustering and error correction used MiTCR with a Q25 quality threshold and the strictest error-elimination algorithm. Lower-bound total TCR beta diversity was estimated with a nonparametric unseen species model using Euler transformation. TCRdb trimmed public reads at Q25 via fastp, called clones via MiXCR and kept in-frame beta chains. Rows with a matching CDR3 protein are joined into one entry that keeps the most common DNA and genes. The V and J calls were determined by TCRdb, not by the authors. Here the sample has 550,000 to 650,000 distinct CDR3 sequences; less than 35% occur a single time. About 15% of the sample is held by the ten biggest clonotypes.

As for this clonotype: Its antigen is unknown. No base qualities exist here, and no much larger clone lies one base off it.

For CDR1 and CDR2, the germline V gene (reference sequence) lists DFQATT and SNEGSKA. There are 15 amino acids in the CDR3, from cysteine to phenylalanine inclusive. Only the CDR3 part of the read is kept: 45 bases, read in frame from the first base. V is trimmed back by 6 bases and J by 1 base, and the junction contains 8 bases that no gene match accounts for. Systemically healthy Caucasian individuals from Russia, approximately 39 in total and aged roughly 6 to 100 years, were included as donors. Ten milliliters of peripheral blood were drawn from each donor into EDTA-treated Vacutainer tubes. Ficoll-Paque density-gradient centrifugation was used to isolate PBMCs, with at least 6.5 million obtained per sample. Total RNA, at least 6 micrograms per sample, was extracted from PBMCs with Trizol reagent. The percentages of naive CD45RAhigh/CD27high T cells were determined by flow cytometry on a PBMC aliquot from every donor.

The TCR comes from a woman of 80 years or more in good health. The chain uses TRBV20-1 and TRBJ1-5, and 8 junctional nucleotides match TRBD1. Sequencing was done on a sample of blood. The CDR3 protein is CSALQGGASNQPQHF. The sequenced DNA is TGCAGTGCCTTACAGGGGGGCGCAAGCAATCAGCCCCAGCATTTT.